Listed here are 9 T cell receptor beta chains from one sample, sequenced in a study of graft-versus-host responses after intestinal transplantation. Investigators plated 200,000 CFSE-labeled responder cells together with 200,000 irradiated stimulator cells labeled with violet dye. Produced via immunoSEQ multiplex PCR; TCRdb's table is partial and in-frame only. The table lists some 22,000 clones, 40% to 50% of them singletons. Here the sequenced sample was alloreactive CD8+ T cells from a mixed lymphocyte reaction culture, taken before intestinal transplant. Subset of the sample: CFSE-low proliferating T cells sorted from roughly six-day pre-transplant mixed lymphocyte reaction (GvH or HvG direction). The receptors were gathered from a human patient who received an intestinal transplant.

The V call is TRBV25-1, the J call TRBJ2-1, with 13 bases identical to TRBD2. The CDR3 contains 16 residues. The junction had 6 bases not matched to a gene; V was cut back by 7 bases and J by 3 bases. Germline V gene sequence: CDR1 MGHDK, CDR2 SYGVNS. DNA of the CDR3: TGTGCCAGCACCCCGACTAGCGGGAGGAGCTACAATGAGCAGTTCTTC. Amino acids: CASTPTSGRSYNEQFF.

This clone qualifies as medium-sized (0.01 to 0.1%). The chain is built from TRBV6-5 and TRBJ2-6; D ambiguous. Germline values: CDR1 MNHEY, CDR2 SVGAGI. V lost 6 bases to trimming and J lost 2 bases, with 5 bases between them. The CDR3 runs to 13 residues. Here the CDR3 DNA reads TGTGCCAGCAGGGCGGCTGGGGCCAACGTCCTGACTTTC. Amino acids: CASRAAGANVLTF.

The CDR3 loop is CASSSFPSGDQYF. CDR3 nucleotide sequence: TGTGCCAGCAGCTCCTTTCCCTCTGGAGACCAGTACTTC. The chain recombines TRBV6-6 with TRBJ2-5; no clear D gene. Germline CDR1 and CDR2: MNHNY and SVGAGI (reference sequence). V lost 6 bases, J lost 10 bases, and 18 bases lay in between. The CDR3 consists of 13 residues.

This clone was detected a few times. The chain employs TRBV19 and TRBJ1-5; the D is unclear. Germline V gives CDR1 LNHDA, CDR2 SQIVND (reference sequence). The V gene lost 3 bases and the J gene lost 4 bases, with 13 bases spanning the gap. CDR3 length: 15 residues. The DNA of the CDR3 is TGTGCCAGTAGTATTGGTGGGGTTACTAATCAGCCCCAGCATTTT. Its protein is CASSIGGVTNQPQHF.

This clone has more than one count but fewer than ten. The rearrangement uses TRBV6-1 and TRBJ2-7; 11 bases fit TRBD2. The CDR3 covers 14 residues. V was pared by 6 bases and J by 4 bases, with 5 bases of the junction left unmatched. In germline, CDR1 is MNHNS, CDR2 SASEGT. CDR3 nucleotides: TGTGCCAGCAGCCTAGCGGGAGGAGAATACGAGCAGTACTTC. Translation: CASSLAGGEYEQYF.

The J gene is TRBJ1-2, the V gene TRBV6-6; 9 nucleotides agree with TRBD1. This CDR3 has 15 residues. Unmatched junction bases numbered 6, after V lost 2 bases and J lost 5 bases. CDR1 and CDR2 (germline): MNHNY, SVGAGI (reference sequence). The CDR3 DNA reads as TGTGCCAGCAGTTACGCGGGACAGGGAAAATATGGCTACACCTTC. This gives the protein CASSYAGQGKYGYTF.

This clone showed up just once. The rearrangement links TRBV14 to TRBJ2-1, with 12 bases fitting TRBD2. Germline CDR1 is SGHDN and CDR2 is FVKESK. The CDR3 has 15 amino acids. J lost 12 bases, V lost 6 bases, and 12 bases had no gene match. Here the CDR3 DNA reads TGTGCCAGCAGTTTCTCCGTGACTAGCGGGAGTGGGCAGTTCTTC. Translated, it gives CASSFSVTSGSGQFF. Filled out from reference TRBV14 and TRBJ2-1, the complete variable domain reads EAGVTQFPSHSVIEKGQTVTLRCDPISGHDNLYWYRRVMGKEIKFLLHFVKESKQDESGMPNNRFLAERTGGTYSTLKVQPAELEDSGVYFCASSFSVTSGSGQFFGPGTRLTVL.

CDR3 DNA sequence: TGCGCCAGCAGCTTAGGGGCTAGCGGGAGTTTAGATACGCAGTATTTT. Residues: CASSLGASGSLDTQYF. V gene TRBV5-1 combines with J gene TRBJ2-3; TRBD2 agrees at 10 bases. Germline CDR1 is SGHRS and CDR2 is YFSETQ. V gave up 2 bases and J gave up 5 bases; unmatched junction bases: 8. The CDR3 contains 16 residues.

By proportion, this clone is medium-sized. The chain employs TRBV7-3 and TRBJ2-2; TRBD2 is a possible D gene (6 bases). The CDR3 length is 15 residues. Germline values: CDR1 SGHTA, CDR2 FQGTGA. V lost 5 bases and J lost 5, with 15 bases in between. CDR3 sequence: CASSPKTRRTGELFF. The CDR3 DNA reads TGTGCCAGCAGCCCCAAGACTAGGCGAACCGGGGAGCTGTTTTTT.